Following are 16 T cell receptor gamma chains from one sample sequenced in a study of gammadelta T cells in human blood. TCRdb re-called the RT-PCR reads with CATT. The sample comprises roughly 360 gamma-chain clones, 35% to 45% of which are singletons, and just over 25% rests with the top ten. The specimen was non-Vgamma9Vdelta2 gamma-delta T cells from infant blood. The receptor set was obtained from a human donor.

This clone rates as large. This chain links TRGV3 with TRGJ1 or TRGJ2. V lost 2 bases to trimming and J lost 6 bases; unmatched junction nucleotides: 10. This CDR3 is 14 amino acids long. Germline CDR1 reads VTNTFY; CDR2 reads YDVSTARD (reference sequence). In DNA, the CDR3 is TGTGCCACCTGGGACACCGTAAGGGGTTATAAGAAACTCTTT. This gives the protein CATWDTVRGYKKLF.

With regard to this clone: A far more abundant clone sits one base away, making this likely a read error. V and J are TRGV3 and TRGJ1 or TRGJ2. In germline, CDR1 is VTNTFY, CDR2 YDVSTARD (reference sequence). The CDR3 consists of 11 residues. Here the CDR3 DNA reads TGTGCCCCCTGGGACAGCAGAAAGAAACTCTTT. Translation: CAPWDSRKKLF.

This clone has just a few counts. The chain links TRGV8 to TRGJ1 or TRGJ2. V shed 2 bases, J shed 2 bases, and the junction held 0 bases outside the gene matches. Germline V gene lookup returns CDR1 VENAVY and CDR2 YDSYNSRV. The CDR3 has 12 residues. The CDR3 spells CATWDNYYKKLF. CDR3 in DNA: TGTGCCACCTGGGATAATTATTATAAGAAACTCTTT.

Notes on this clone: A much more abundant neighbour one base away suggests this may be a read error. The V gene is TRGV4, the J gene TRGJ1 or TRGJ2. There are 12 residues in the CDR3. Germline V gene data show CDR1 as EGSTGY and CDR2 as YDSYTSSV. DNA of the CDR3: TGTGCCACCTGGACTCCTCCTCATAAGAAAATCTTT. Translating it yields CATWTPPHKKIF.

The J gene is TRGJ1 or TRGJ2, the V gene TRGV5. Trimming took 6 bases from V and 1 from J; bases not matched to a gene: 0. This CDR3 contains 11 residues. Germline loops: CDR1 VINAFY, CDR2 YDVSNSKD. CDR3 bases: TGTGCCACCTGGAATTATTATAAGAAACTCTTT. This translates into CATWNYYKKLF.

For this clone: A far larger clone lies a single base away; this is likely a read error. The gene calls are TRGV5 and TRGJ1 or TRGJ2. This CDR3 contains 15 residues. Germline values: CDR1 VINAFY, CDR2 YDVSNSKD. The CDR3 DNA is TGTGCCCCCTGGGACAGGCTTTGGAATTATTATAAGAAACTCTTT. It specifies CAPWDRLWNYYKKLF.

This clone was counted a single time. A far larger clone is one nucleotide away, so this likely arose from a read error. This rearrangement joins TRGV5 to TRGJ1 or TRGJ2. The germline gives CDR1 VINAFY, CDR2 YDVSNSKD. The CDR3 totals 16 residues. The CDR3 sequence is CATRDRSFSNYYKKLF. In nucleotides, the CDR3 is TGTGCCACCCGGGACAGATCCTTTTCGAATTATTATAAGAAACTCTTT.

V is TRGV4 and J is TRGJ1 or TRGJ2. Unmatched junction bases numbered 14, after V lost 0 bases and J lost 3 bases. CDR1 is EGSTGY and CDR2 is YDSYTSSV in the germline V gene. CDR3 length: 17 amino acids. The CDR3 loop is CATWDGSPILGYYKKLF. The CDR3 bases are TGTGCCACCTGGGATGGGTCCCCTATCCTCGGTTATTATAAGAAACTCTTT.

This clone counts as large. This chain joins TRGV4 and TRGJ1 or TRGJ2. V shed 0 bases, J shed 11 bases, and the junction held 4 bases outside the gene matches. Germline CDR1 EGSTGY, CDR2 YDSYTSSV. The CDR3 consists of 11 residues. This chain's CDR3 is CATWDGREKLF. CDR3 coding DNA: TGTGCCACCTGGGATGGGCGCGAGAAACTCTTT.

Turning to this clone: A far larger clone is only one base removed, so a read error is likely. The chain is built from TRGV2 and TRGJP2. The germline V gene encodes CDR1 EGSNGY and CDR2 YDSYNSKV. With 0 bases clipped from V and 5 bases from J, the junction kept 3 bases outside the gene matches. CDR3 length: 14 residues. CDR3 loop: CATWDGLSDWIKTF. For the CDR3, the DNA is TGTGCCACCTGGGACGGGCTGAGTGATTGGATCAAGACGTTT.

This clone was seen a handful of times. This chain links TRGV4 with TRGJP1. After removal of 0 bases from V and 3 bases from J, the junction contained 4 bases not matched to a gene. The CDR3 is made up of 15 amino acids. Germline CDR1 EGSTGY, CDR2 YDSYTSSV. The CDR3 loop is CATWDGTATGWFKIF. CDR3 coding DNA: TGTGCCACCTGGGATGGGACCGCCACTGGTTGGTTCAAGATATTT.

By sample share, this clone is large (0.1 to 1%). The chain links TRGV5 to TRGJ1 or TRGJ2. CDR1 is VINAFY and CDR2 is YDVSNSKD in the germline V gene. The CDR3 has 15 residues. V gave up 6 bases and J gave up 3 bases; unmatched junction bases: 14. The CDR3 is CATWYDRLFYYKKLF. CDR3 DNA: TGTGCCACCTGGTATGACAGGCTGTTTTATTATAAGAAACTCTTT.

Judged by abundance, this clone is large. The chain carries TRGV3 and TRGJ1 or TRGJ2. After removal of 1 base from V and 10 bases from J, the junction contained 4 bases not matched to a gene. This CDR3 comprises 11 residues. The germline V gene encodes CDR1 VTNTFY and CDR2 YDVSTARD (reference sequence). The CDR3 spells CATWDSRKKLF. CDR3 in DNA: TGTGCCACCTGGGACAGCAGAAAGAAACTCTTT.

This clone is judged large. The chain is built from TRGV4 and TRGJ1 or TRGJ2. The ends lost 4 bases at V and 5 bases at J; junction bases unmatched: 2. The CDR3 runs 11 residues. Germline-derived CDR1 and CDR2 are EGSTGY and YDSYTSSV. The DNA of the CDR3 is TGTGCCACCTGGGAAAATTATAAGAAACTCTTT. Its translation: CATWENYKKLF.

About this clone itself: A far larger clone differs by one base, so this is likely a read error. At the DNA level, this CDR3 is encoded by other sequences in the same sample as well. The V and J genes are TRGV4 and TRGJ1 or TRGJ2. This CDR3 is 12 amino acids long. V was pared by 1 base and J by 4 bases, with 1 base of the junction left unmatched. In germline, CDR1 is EGSTGY, CDR2 YDSYTSSV. CDR3 protein: CATWDGYYKKLF. The CDR3 DNA follows: TGTGCCACCTGGGATGGATATTATAAGAAACTCTTT.

This clone is hyperexpanded (1% or more) in the sample. V gene TRGV5 combines with J gene TRGJ1 or TRGJ2. The CDR3 runs to 13 residues. The V and J ends lost 0 bases and 3 bases, in that order; junction bases with no gene match: 2. Germline values: CDR1 VINAFY, CDR2 YDVSNSKD. The CDR3 reads CATWDRPYYKKLF. DNA for the CDR3: TGTGCCACCTGGGACAGGCCTTATTATAAGAAACTCTTT.